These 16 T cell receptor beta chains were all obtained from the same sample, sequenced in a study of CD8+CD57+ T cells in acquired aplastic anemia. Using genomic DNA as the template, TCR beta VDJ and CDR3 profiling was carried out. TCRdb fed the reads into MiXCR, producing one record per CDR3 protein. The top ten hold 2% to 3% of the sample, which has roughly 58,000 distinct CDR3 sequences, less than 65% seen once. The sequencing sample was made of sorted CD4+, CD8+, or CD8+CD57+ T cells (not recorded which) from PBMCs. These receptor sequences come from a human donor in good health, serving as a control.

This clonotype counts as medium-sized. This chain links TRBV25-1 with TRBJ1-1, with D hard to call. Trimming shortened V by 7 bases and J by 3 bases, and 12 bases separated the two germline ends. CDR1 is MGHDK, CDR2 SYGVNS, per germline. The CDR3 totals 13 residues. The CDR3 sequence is CASKLLPDTEAFF. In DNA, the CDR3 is TGTGCCAGCAAACTCCTCCCGGACACTGAAGCTTTCTTT.

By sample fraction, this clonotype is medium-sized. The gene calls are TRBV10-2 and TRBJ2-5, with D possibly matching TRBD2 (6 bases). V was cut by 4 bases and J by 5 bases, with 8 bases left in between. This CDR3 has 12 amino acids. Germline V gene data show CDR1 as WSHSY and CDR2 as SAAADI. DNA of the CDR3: TGCGCCAGCAGTGGGGCGGGGGAGACCCAGTACTTC. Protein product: CASSGAGETQYF.

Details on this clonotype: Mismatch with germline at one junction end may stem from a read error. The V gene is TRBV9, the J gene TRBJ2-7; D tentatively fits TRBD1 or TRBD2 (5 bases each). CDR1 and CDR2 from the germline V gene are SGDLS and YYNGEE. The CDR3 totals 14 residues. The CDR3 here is CASSVGTSTYEQCF. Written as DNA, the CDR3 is TGTGCCAGCAGCGTCGGGACCAGCACCTACGAGCAGTGCTTC.

In nucleotides, the CDR3 is TGCGCCAGCAGCTCCACGGGACAGCCCGTGAACACTGAAGCTTTCTTT. It specifies CASSSTGQPVNTEAFF. The rearrangement joins TRBV5-1 to TRBJ1-1, with TRBD1 matching 7 bases. Germline CDR1 is SGHRS and CDR2 is YFSETQ. The CDR3 loop spans 16 amino acids. The trim removed 3 bases at V and 0 bases at J, leaving 8 bases unmatched.

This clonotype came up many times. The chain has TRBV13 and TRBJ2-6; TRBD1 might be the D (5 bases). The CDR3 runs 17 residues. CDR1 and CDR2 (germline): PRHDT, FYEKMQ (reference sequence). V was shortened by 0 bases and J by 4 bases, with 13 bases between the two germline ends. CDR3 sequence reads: CASSLGQGVIGANVLTF. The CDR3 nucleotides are TGTGCCAGCAGCTTAGGCCAGGGTGTGATCGGGGCCAACGTCCTGACTTTC.

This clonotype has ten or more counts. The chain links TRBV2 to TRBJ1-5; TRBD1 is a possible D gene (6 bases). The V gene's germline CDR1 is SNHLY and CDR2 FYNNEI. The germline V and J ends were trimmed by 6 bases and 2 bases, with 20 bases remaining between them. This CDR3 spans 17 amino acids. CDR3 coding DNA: TGTGCCAGCAGGAAATTACAGGGATTCGACGGCAATCAGCCCCAGCATTTT. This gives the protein CASRKLQGFDGNQPQHF.

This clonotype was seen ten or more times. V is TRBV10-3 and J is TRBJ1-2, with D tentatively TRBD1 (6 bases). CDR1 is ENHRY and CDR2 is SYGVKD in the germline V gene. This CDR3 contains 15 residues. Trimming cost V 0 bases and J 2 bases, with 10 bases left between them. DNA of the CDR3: TGTGCCATCAGTGAGTCGCCCAGGGGAAACTATGGCTACACCTTC. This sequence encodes CAISESPRGNYGYTF.

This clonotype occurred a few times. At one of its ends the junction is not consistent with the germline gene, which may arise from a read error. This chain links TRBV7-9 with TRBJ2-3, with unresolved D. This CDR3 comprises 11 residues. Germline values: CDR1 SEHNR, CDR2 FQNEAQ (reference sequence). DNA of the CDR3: TGTGCCAGCAGCGTAGCAGGACCGCAGTATTTT. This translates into CASSVAGPQYF.

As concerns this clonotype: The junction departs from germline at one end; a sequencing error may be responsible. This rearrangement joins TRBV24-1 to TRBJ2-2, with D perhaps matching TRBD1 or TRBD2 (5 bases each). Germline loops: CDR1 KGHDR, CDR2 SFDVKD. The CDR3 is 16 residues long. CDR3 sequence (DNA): TGTGCCACCAACGGAGCAGGGACCGCGAACACCGGGGAGCTGTACTTC. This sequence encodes CATNGAGTANTGELYF.

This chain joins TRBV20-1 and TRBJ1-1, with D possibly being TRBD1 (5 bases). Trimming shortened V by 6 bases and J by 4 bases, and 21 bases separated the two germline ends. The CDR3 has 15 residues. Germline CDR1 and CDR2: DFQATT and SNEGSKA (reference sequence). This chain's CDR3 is CSANSLQDRGTEAFF. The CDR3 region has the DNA TGCAGTGCCAACTCTCTTCAAGACAGAGGCACTGAAGCTTTCTTT.

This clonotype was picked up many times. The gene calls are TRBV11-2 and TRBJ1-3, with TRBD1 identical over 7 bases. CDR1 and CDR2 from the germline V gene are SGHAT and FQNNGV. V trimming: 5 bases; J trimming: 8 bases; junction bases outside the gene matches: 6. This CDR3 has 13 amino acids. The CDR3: CASSMGQSHTIYF. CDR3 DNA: TGTGCCAGCAGCATGGGACAGAGTCACACCATATATTTT.

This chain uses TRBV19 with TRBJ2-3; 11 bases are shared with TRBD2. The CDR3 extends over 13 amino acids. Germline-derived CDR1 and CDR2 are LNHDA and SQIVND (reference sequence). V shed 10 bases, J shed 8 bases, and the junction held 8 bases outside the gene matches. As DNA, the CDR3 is TGTGCCACCCGGACTAGCGGGTTTGGTACGCAGTATTTT. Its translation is CATRTSGFGTQYF. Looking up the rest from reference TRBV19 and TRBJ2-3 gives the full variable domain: DGGITQSPKYLFRKEGQNVTLSCEQNLNHDAMYWYRQDPGQGLRLIYYSQIVNDFQKGDIAEGYSVSREKKESFPLTVTSAQKNPTAFYLCATRTSGFGTQYFGPGTRLTVL.

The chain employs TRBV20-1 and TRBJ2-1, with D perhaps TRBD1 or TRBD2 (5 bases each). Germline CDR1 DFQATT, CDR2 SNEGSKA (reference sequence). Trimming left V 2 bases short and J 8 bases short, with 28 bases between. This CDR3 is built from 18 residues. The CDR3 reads CSARMDRGSFVLNDEQFF. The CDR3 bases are TGCAGTGCTAGAATGGATCGGGGCTCCTTCGTCCTTAACGATGAGCAGTTCTTC.

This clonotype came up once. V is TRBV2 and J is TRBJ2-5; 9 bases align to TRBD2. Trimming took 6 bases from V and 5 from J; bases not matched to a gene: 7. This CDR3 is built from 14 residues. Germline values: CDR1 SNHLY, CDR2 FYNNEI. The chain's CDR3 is CASSSGTSYETQYF. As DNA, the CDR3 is TGTGCCAGCAGCTCCGGGACTAGCTATGAGACCCAGTACTTC.

For the CDR3, the DNA is TGTGCCACCAGCAGAGATAGGACAGGGGCTACCTATGGCTACACCTTC. As protein: CATSRDRTGATYGYTF. The chain recombines TRBV15 with TRBJ1-2; 9 nucleotides match TRBD1. Germline assignment: CDR1 LNHNV and CDR2 YYDKDF (reference sequence). V dropped 0 bases and J dropped 4; count of bases not matched to a gene: 6. This CDR3 spans 16 amino acids.

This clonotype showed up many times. The CDR3 sequence: CASSRKTGGEQFF. The DNA of the CDR3 is TGTGCCAGCAGTAGGAAGACTGGGGGAGAGCAGTTCTTC. The chain uses TRBV12-3 or TRBV12-4 and TRBJ2-1, with D tentatively TRBD1 or TRBD2 (5 bases each). V lost 5 bases and J 10 bases, leaving 15 bases between the germline ends. The CDR3 is 13 amino acids.